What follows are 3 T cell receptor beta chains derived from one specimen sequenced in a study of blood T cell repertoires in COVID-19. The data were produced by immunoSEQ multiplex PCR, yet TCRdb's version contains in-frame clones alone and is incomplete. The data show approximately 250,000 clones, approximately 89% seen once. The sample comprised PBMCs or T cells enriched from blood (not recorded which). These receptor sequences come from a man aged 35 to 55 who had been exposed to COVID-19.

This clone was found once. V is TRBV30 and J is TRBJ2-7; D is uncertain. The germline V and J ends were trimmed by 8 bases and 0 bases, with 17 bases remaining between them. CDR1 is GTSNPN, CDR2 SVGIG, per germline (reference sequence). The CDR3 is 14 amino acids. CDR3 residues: CAAESRLSSYEQYF. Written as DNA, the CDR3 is TGTGCCGCTGAGAGTCGGTTAAGCTCCTACGAGCAGTACTTC.

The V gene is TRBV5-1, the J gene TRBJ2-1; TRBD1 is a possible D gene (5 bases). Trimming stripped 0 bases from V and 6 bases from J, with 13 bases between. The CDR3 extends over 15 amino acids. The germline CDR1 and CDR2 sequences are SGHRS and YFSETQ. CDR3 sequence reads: CASSLVLGALNEQFF. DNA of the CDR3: TGCGCCAGCAGCTTGGTATTAGGGGCGCTCAATGAGCAGTTCTTC.

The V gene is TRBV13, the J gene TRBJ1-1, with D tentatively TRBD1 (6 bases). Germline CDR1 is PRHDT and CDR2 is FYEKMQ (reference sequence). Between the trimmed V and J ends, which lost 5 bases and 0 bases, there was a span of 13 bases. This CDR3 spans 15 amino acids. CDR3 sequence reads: CASSIPGHMNTEAFF. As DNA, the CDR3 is TGTGCCAGCAGCATACCGGGACACATGAACACTGAAGCTTTCTTT. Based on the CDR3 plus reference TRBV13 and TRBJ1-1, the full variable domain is AAGVIQSPRHLIKEKRETATLKCYPIPRHDTVYWYQQGPGQDPQFLISFYEKMQSDKGSIPDRFSAQQFSDYHSELNMSSLELGDSALYFCASSIPGHMNTEAFFGQGTRLTVV.